The 25 T cell receptor beta chains reported below all come from one sample, sequenced in a study of circulating CD8 cells and anti-PD-1 response in melanoma. Sorting of live CD3+CD8+TCRalphabeta+ cells by PD-1 and/or TIGIT gave four subsets. Each library started from roughly 16 ng of total RNA using the QIAseq Immune Repertoire TCR panel. MiXCR, applied by TCRdb to the reads, yields one record per CDR3 protein. Among 650 to 1,000 distinct CDR3 sequences, 6.6% were seen once, and the ten largest hold around 6.5%. This specimen consisted of CD8+ T cells from PBMCs, obtained at baseline or after one month of anti-PD-1 therapy (not recorded which). The receptors come from a human donor with melanoma.

V and J are TRBV19 and TRBJ2-2; D is ambiguous. This CDR3 contains 13 residues. Germline values: CDR1 LNHDA, CDR2 SQIVND (reference sequence). The V gene lost 3 bases and the J gene lost 4 bases, with 6 bases spanning the gap. CDR3 coding DNA: TGTGCCAGTAGTATTATTCTCACCGGGGAGCTGTTTTTT. As protein: CASSIILTGELFF. Full variable domain (remainder filled in from reference TRBV19 and TRBJ2-2): DGGITQSPKYLFRKEGQNVTLSCEQNLNHDAMYWYRQDPGQGLRLIYYSQIVNDFQKGDIAEGYSVSREKKESFPLTVTSAQKNPTAFYLCASSIILTGELFFGEGSRLTVL.

This chain joins TRBV7-2 and TRBJ2-7; D remains ambiguous. Germline V gene sequence: CDR1 SGHTA, CDR2 FQGNSA. CDR3 length: 13 amino acids. V lost 9 bases and J lost 6, with 18 bases in between. CDR3 DNA sequence: TGTGCCAGTGGACCGGGCAGTCTAATCGAGCAGTACTTC. It yields the protein CASGPGSLIEQYF.

This clonotype showed up just a few times. V and J are TRBV19 and TRBJ1-1; 7 positions match TRBD1. Germline V gene sequence: CDR1 LNHDA, CDR2 SQIVND (reference sequence). V lost 3 bases to trimming and J lost 1 base; unmatched junction nucleotides: 2. This CDR3 has 14 amino acids. The CDR3: CASSINRGNTEAFF. The CDR3 DNA is TGTGCCAGTAGTATCAACAGGGGGAACACTGAAGCTTTCTTT. The variable domain in full, completed from reference TRBV19 and TRBJ1-1, reads DGGITQSPKYLFRKEGQNVTLSCEQNLNHDAMYWYRQDPGQGLRLIYYSQIVNDFQKGDIAEGYSVSREKKESFPLTVTSAQKNPTAFYLCASSINRGNTEAFFGQGTRLTVV.

This clonotype is labeled as large. This chain uses TRBV29-1 with TRBJ2-7, with TRBD1 matching over 12 bases. CDR1 SQVTM and CDR2 ANQGSEA come from the germline V gene. This CDR3 has 14 residues. V lost 5 bases, J lost 3 bases, and 5 bases stayed unmatched. CDR3 in amino acids: CSVPGTGGLYEQYF. Here the CDR3 DNA reads TGCAGCGTTCCCGGGACAGGGGGCCTCTACGAGCAGTACTTC.

This clonotype was detected only a few times. The gene calls are TRBV19 and TRBJ1-1; 7 nucleotides match TRBD1. CDR1 is LNHDA, CDR2 SQIVND, per germline (reference sequence). The CDR3 runs to 13 residues. V lost 9 bases and J lost 10; bases outside the gene matches: 14. CDR3 in amino acids: CASTRDSVSGAFF. The CDR3 region has the DNA TGTGCCAGCACTCGGGACAGCGTCTCAGGAGCTTTCTTT.

Comments on this clonotype: This sequence may be a read error, since a much larger clone differs from it by one base. This sequence joins TRBV5-4 and TRBJ2-1; a weak D match, TRBD2 (5 bases). CDR1 SGHNT and CDR2 YYREEE come from the germline V gene (reference sequence). The CDR3 is 14 amino acids. The germline V and J ends were trimmed by 2 bases and 9 bases, with 15 bases remaining between them. The CDR3 sequence is CASSFAISRGEQFF. The CDR3, as DNA: TGTGCCAGCAGCTTCGCCATCAGCCGGGGTGAGCAGTTCTTC.

This clonotype rates as large (0.1 to 1%). The genes are TRBV2 and TRBJ2-7, with TRBD2 matching 9 bases. Unmatched junction bases numbered 10, after V lost 6 bases and J lost 4 bases. Germline V CDR1 and CDR2: SNHLY, FYNNEI. The CDR3 runs 15 residues. CDR3: CASSDSGGPLYEQYF. CDR3 nucleotide sequence: TGTGCCAGCAGCGATAGCGGGGGACCCTTGTACGAGCAGTACTTC.

This clonotype is termed large (0.1 to 1%). The chain is built from TRBV27 and TRBJ2-7, with no clear D. The CDR3 has 14 amino acids. Trimming took off 6 bases at V and 2 bases at J, with 14 bases between the two ends. The germline gives CDR1 MNHEY, CDR2 SMNVEV (reference sequence). The DNA for the CDR3 is TGTGCCAGCAGCCTATTTGACGGTACCTACGAGCAGTACTTC. This sequence encodes CASSLFDGTYEQYF.

This clonotype is classed as large (0.1 to 1%). V gene TRBV28 combines with J gene TRBJ2-1, with D unclear. CDR3 length: 10 residues. Germline-derived CDR1 and CDR2 are MDHEN and SYDVKM. The V end lost 3 bases, the J end lost 10 bases, and 4 bases lay between the germline ends. The CDR3 loop reads CASSFREQFF. CDR3 bases: TGTGCCAGCAGTTTCCGGGAGCAGTTCTTC.

This clonotype ranks as large. V usage is TRBV27 and J usage is TRBJ2-3; D uncertain. This CDR3 is 12 amino acids long. Looked up from germline, CDR1 is MNHEY and CDR2 is SMNVEV (reference sequence). V was clipped by 5 bases and J by 6 bases, with 9 bases between them. The CDR3: CASSQNWDTQYF. The CDR3 coding sequence is TGTGCCAGCAGTCAAAACTGGGATACGCAGTATTTT.

By its share, this clonotype is large. The chain uses TRBV19 and TRBJ2-1; 10 positions match TRBD2. V lost 5 bases to trimming and J lost 3 bases; unmatched junction nucleotides: 7. The germline V gene encodes CDR1 LNHDA and CDR2 SQIVND (reference sequence). This CDR3 has 16 residues. CDR3 region: CASSSGLAEYYNEQFF. The CDR3, as DNA: TGTGCCAGTAGTTCTGGACTAGCGGAATACTACAATGAGCAGTTCTTC. Together with reference TRBV19 and TRBJ2-1, the CDR3 gives the full variable domain: DGGITQSPKYLFRKEGQNVTLSCEQNLNHDAMYWYRQDPGQGLRLIYYSQIVNDFQKGDIAEGYSVSREKKESFPLTVTSAQKNPTAFYLCASSSGLAEYYNEQFFGPGTRLTVL.

In its sample, this clonotype was seen a few times. This chain connects TRBV19 to TRBJ2-7; TRBD1 matches 9 bases. With V trimmed by 9 bases and J by 5 bases, 5 bases remained unmatched. This CDR3 spans 12 amino acids. Germline V gene sequence: CDR1 LNHDA, CDR2 SQIVND (reference sequence). The CDR3: CASRTGANEQYF. Here the CDR3 DNA reads TGTGCCAGCCGGACAGGGGCCAACGAGCAGTACTTC.

This clonotype is classed as medium-sized. The rearrangement joins TRBV20-1 to TRBJ2-7; 11 bases map to TRBD2. With V trimmed by 6 bases and J by 4 bases, 2 bases remained unmatched. CDR1 and CDR2 (germline): DFQATT, SNEGSKA (reference sequence). The CDR3 consists of 12 residues. The CDR3 protein is CSAGLADYEQYF. The CDR3 nucleotides are TGCAGTGCGGGACTAGCGGATTACGAGCAGTACTTC.

This clonotype is medium-sized by share. The rearrangement uses TRBV6-5 and TRBJ2-7; D possibly corresponds to TRBD2 (5 bases). Trimming removed 0 bases from V and 2 bases from J, with 14 bases in between. Looked up from germline, CDR1 is MNHEY and CDR2 is SVGAGI. The CDR3 is 16 residues long. The CDR3: CASSYSWTGSTYEQYF. In nucleotides, the CDR3 is TGTGCCAGCAGTTACTCGTGGACGGGGTCCACCTACGAGCAGTACTTC.

This clonotype rates as medium-sized. The chain joins TRBV29-1 to TRBJ2-2; 11 positions match TRBD2. V was clipped by 7 bases and J by 4 bases; unmatched bases: 17. Looked up from germline, CDR1 is SQVTM and CDR2 is ANQGSEA. The CDR3 is 18 residues long. The CDR3 coding sequence is TGCAGCGCCCGGGGACTAGCGGTTAGTGATTCGATCACCGGGGAGCTGTTTTTT. Its protein is CSARGLAVSDSITGELFF.

About this clonotype: Since the CDR3 does not end with the conserved phenylalanine or tryptophan, this likely comes from a read error. The chain uses TRBV14 and TRBJ2-3, with a possible D match to TRBD2 (5 bases). Germline V CDR1 and CDR2: SGHDN, FVKESK. Trimming removed 2 bases from V and 4 bases from J, with 10 bases in between. The CDR3 loop spans 14 amino acids. CDR3 nucleotides: TGTGCCAGCAGCCAAACGACACTAGCAGATACGCAGTATTCT. Its translation: CASSQTTLADTQYS.

The rearrangement links TRBV19 to TRBJ2-4; D gene ambiguous. The CDR3 has 16 residues. Germline V gene sequence: CDR1 LNHDA, CDR2 SQIVND (reference sequence). The V and J ends lost 7 bases and 0 bases respectively, with 16 bases between them. The CDR3 DNA is TGTGCCAGTACCCCGACCGCCTTCCTAGCCAAAAACATTCAGTACTTC. Protein product: CASTPTAFLAKNIQYF.

The chain's CDR3 is CASSVWSGNEQFF. The CDR3 bases are TGTGCCAGTAGTGTATGGTCAGGCAATGAGCAGTTCTTC. V gene TRBV19 combines with J gene TRBJ2-1; the D is unclear. Trimming cost V 5 bases and J 6 bases, with 11 bases left between them. Germline CDR1 reads LNHDA; CDR2 reads SQIVND (reference sequence). The CDR3 is 13 amino acids. The full variable domain, with the rest looked up from reference TRBV19 and TRBJ2-1, is DGGITQSPKYLFRKEGQNVTLSCEQNLNHDAMYWYRQDPGQGLRLIYYSQIVNDFQKGDIAEGYSVSREKKESFPLTVTSAQKNPTAFYLCASSVWSGNEQFFGPGTRLTVL.

This clonotype rates as medium-sized. The chain joins TRBV28 to TRBJ2-2; D not certain. The V gene lost 2 bases and the J gene lost 6 bases, with 19 bases spanning the gap. The germline V gene encodes CDR1 MDHEN and CDR2 SYDVKM. The CDR3 is 17 residues long. The CDR3 nucleotides read TGTGCCAGCAGTTTAACAACCCCGGCTAGAGGATCCGGGGAGCTGTTTTTT. It yields the protein CASSLTTPARGSGELFF.

In its sample, this clonotype is large (0.1 to 1%). The J gene is TRBJ2-1, the V gene TRBV7-2; 9 bases agree with TRBD2. V lost 5 bases to trimming and J lost 8 bases; unmatched junction nucleotides: 4. In germline, CDR1 is SGHTA, CDR2 FQGNSA. The CDR3 contains 13 residues. The CDR3 nucleotides are TGTGCCAGCAGCCCGGGACTAGCTTATGAGCAGTTCTTC. Its protein product is CASSPGLAYEQFF. The variable domain in full, with the rest retrieved from reference TRBV7-2 and TRBJ2-1, is GAGVSQSPSNKVTEKGKDVELRCDPISGHTALYWYRQSLGQGLEFLIYFQGNSAPDKSGLPSDRFSAERTGGSVSTLTIQRTQQEDSAVYLCASSPGLAYEQFFGPGTRLTVL.

By sample share, this clonotype is large. This chain uses TRBV11-1 with TRBJ2-7, with TRBD2 identical over 8 bases. Trimming removed 4 bases from V and 5 bases from J; junction bases left unmatched: 13. Germline-derived CDR1 and CDR2 are SGHAT and FQDESV (reference sequence). The CDR3 consists of 16 residues. The CDR3 region is CASSSPGLGGSHEQYF. The DNA of the CDR3 is TGTGCCAGCAGCTCTCCGGGACTAGGCGGTTCGCACGAGCAGTACTTC. The variable domain in full, completed from reference TRBV11-1 and TRBJ2-7, reads EAEVAQSPRYKITEKSQAVAFWCDPISGHATLYWYRQILGQGPELLVQFQDESVVDDSQLPKDRFSAERLKGVDSTLKIQPAELGDSAMYLCASSSPGLGGSHEQYFGPGTRLTVT.

This clonotype is labeled large. The chain carries TRBV4-1 and TRBJ2-5, with 13 positions matching TRBD2. CDR3 length: 15 amino acids. V gave up 4 bases and J gave up 5 bases; unmatched junction bases: 4. Germline V gene lookup returns CDR1 MGHRA and CDR2 YSYEKL. The CDR3 region is CASSPGTSGAETQYF. DNA for the CDR3: TGCGCCAGCAGCCCCGGGACTAGCGGGGCTGAGACCCAGTACTTC.

This clonotype is large (0.1 to 1%). The chain joins TRBV4-2 to TRBJ2-7; tentatively, D is TRBD2 (6 bases). The CDR3 is made up of 16 amino acids. V shed 0 bases and J shed 3 bases, with 15 bases lying between them. Germline loops: CDR1 LGHNA, CDR2 YNFKEQ. The CDR3: CASSQDSEGFIYEQYF. CDR3 coding DNA: TGTGCCAGCAGCCAAGATTCGGAGGGGTTCATCTACGAGCAGTACTTC.

Within the sample, this clonotype is large. The V gene is TRBV29-1, the J gene TRBJ2-7, with 10 bases that match TRBD1. The CDR3 totals 13 residues. After removal of 6 bases from V and 5 bases from J, the junction contained 7 bases not matched to a gene. CDR1 and CDR2 (germline): SQVTM, ANQGSEA. DNA for the CDR3: TGCAGCGTACGGACAGGGGGTGGACACGAGCAGTACTTC. It encodes CSVRTGGGHEQYF.

By share, this clonotype counts as medium-sized (0.01 to 0.1%). The rearrangement joins TRBV27 to TRBJ2-7; 8 bases fit TRBD2. Germline lookup yields CDR1 MNHEY and CDR2 SMNVEV (reference sequence). V was clipped by 4 bases and J by 3 bases; unmatched bases: 5. CDR3 length: 14 residues. CDR3 nucleotide sequence: TGTGCCAGCAGTTGGACTAGCCGAAGCTACGAGCAGTACTTC. As protein: CASSWTSRSYEQYF.